This TCR beta chain was retrieved from a study of blood T cell repertoires in COVID-19. At the level of the study: Acute and convalescent COVID-19 specimens originated in the United States, Italy and Spain. Sources were T cells, B-cell-depleted T cells, or PBMCs; the material itself was cDNA or gDNA.

CDR3 length: 16 amino acids. Trimming left V 2 bases short and J 4 bases short, with 17 bases between. Per germline, CDR1 ENHRY and CDR2 SYGVKD. As originally analysed: Cell counts per sample came from amplifying reference gene primers. Sequencing was performed with immunoSEQ multiplex PCR; in TCRdb, only in-frame clones are kept and a portion is missing. The V and J calls and the clone size are those of that table, but D and trimming were determined from the DNA. The sample consists of roughly 290,000 clones, around 88% of them appearing once. The specimen was peripheral blood. V and J are TRBV10-3 and TRBJ1-1; D is possibly TRBD1 (5 bases). The clonotype comes from a young man with acute or convalescent COVID-19. CDR3 in DNA: TGTGCCATCAGTGAGCCGGGGGAGAGAGCAAGCACTGAAGCTTTCTTT. Its protein is CAISEPGERASTEAFF.